Below are 5 T cell receptor beta chains sequenced from a single sample in a study of blood T cell repertoires in COVID-19. Clones were read by immunoSEQ multiplex PCR, and TCRdb kept only the in-frame ones, dropping some. This sample has around 49,000 clones, with 81% found just once. Sequencing was carried out using peripheral blood. The receptors shown here come from a woman older than 75 with COVID-19, enrolled during active disease.

The V and J genes are TRBV28 and TRBJ2-1; D is possibly TRBD1 (6 bases). CDR1 is MDHEN and CDR2 is SYDVKM in the germline V gene. This CDR3 is 15 amino acids long. Deletions cut 2 bases from V and 0 bases from J, with 8 bases between. The chain's CDR3 is CASSLQGFSYNEQFF. As DNA, the CDR3 is TGTGCCAGCAGTTTACAGGGGTTCTCCTACAATGAGCAGTTCTTC.

V usage is TRBV6-5 and J usage is TRBJ1-1; D may be TRBD1 (5 bases). The CDR3 extends over 13 amino acids. V was shortened by 7 bases and J by 0 bases, with 9 bases between the two germline ends. CDR1 is MNHEY and CDR2 is SVGAGI in the germline V gene. The CDR3 spells CASTSGMNTEAFF. In DNA, the CDR3 is TGTGCCAGCACATCAGGGATGAACACTGAAGCTTTCTTT.

The CDR3 region has the DNA TGTGCCAGCAGTTACTCGGGCCACGGCGTCGGCTACACCTTC. It yields the protein CASSYSGHGVGYTF. The J gene is TRBJ1-2, the V gene TRBV6-5; D not certain. Germline V CDR1 and CDR2: MNHEY, SVGAGI. Trimming pared 0 bases from V and 8 bases from J, leaving 13 bases between. The CDR3 is 14 residues long.

The rearrangement uses TRBV27 and TRBJ2-7; the D gene is possibly TRBD1 (6 bases). V was cut by 5 bases and J by 0 bases, with 14 bases left in between. This CDR3 comprises 15 residues. The germline V gene has CDR1 MNHEY and CDR2 SMNVEV (reference sequence). The CDR3 sequence: CASSALQGSSYEQYF. The CDR3 DNA follows: TGTGCCAGCAGTGCTCTACAGGGATCCTCCTACGAGCAGTACTTC.

The chain employs TRBV7-2 and TRBJ2-7, with 8 bases lining up with TRBD1. This CDR3 is built from 15 residues. The V segment lost 6 bases and the J segment 0 bases; nucleotides outside the gene matches: 7. The germline CDR1 and CDR2 sequences are SGHTA and FQGNSA. CDR3 DNA: TGTGCCAGCAGGGTAGGACAGGGAGACTCCTACGAGCAGTACTTC. It translates to CASRVGQGDSYEQYF.